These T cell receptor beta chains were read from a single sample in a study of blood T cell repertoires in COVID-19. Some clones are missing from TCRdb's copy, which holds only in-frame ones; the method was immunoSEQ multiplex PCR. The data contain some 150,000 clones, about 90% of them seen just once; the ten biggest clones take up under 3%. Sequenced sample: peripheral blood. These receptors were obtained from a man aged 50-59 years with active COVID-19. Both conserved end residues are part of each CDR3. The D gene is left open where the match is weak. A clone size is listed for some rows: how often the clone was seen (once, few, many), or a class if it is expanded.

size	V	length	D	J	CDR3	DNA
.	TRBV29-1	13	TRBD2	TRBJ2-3	CSSPGGNTDTQYF	TGCAGCTCTCCGGGGGGTAACACAGATACGCAGTATTTT
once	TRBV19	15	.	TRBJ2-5	CASSTLSHPGETQYF	TGTGCCAGTAGTACCTTATCCCACCCGGGGGAGACCCAGTACTTC
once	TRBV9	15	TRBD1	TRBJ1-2	CASSPGTGRTYGYTF	TGTGCCAGCAGCCCGGGGACAGGGAGGACCTATGGCTACACCTTC
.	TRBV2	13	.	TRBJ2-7	CASRVTGVYEQYF	TGTGCCAGCAGGGTGACAGGAGTTTACGAGCAGTACTTC
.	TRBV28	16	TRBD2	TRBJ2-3	CASSSTSGGVEDTQYF	TGTGCCAGCAGTTCTACTAGCGGGGGGGTTGAAGATACGCAGTATTTT
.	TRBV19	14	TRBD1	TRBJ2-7	CASRDPGQGKGQYF	TGTGCCAGTAGGGACCCGGGACAGGGTAAAGGGCAGTACTTC
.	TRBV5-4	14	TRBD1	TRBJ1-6	CASSSDRGLSPLHF	TGTGCCAGCAGCTCCGACAGGGGTCTTTCACCCCTCCACTTT
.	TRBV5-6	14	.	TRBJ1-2	CASSFGGPGYGYTF	TGTGCCAGCAGCTTTGGAGGGCCAGGGTATGGCTACACCTTC
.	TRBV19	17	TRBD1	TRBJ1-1	CASSQGGPLVPYPEAFF	TGTGCCAGTAGTCAGGGGGGACCCCTTGTCCCTTACCCAGAAGCTTTCTTT
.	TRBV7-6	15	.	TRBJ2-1	CASSLVGQTYNEQFF	TGTGCCAGCAGCTTAGTAGGACAGACCTACAATGAGCAGTTCTTC
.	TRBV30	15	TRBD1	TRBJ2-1	CAWTRWDREGNEQFF	TGTGCCTGGACCCGCTGGGACAGGGAGGGCAATGAGCAGTTCTTC
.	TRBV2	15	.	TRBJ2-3	CASSVQGTSASSQYF	TGTGCCAGCAGTGTTCAAGGCACATCAGCGTCATCTCAGTATTTT
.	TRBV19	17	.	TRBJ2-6	CASSRVGSVSGANVLTF	TGTGCCAGTAGTCGAGTAGGCAGCGTCTCTGGGGCCAACGTCCTGACTTTC
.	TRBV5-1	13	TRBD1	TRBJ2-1	CASSWTGGNEQFF	TGCGCCAGCAGCTGGACAGGGGGCAATGAGCAGTTCTTC
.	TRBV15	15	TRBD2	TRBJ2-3	CATSRERGGLDTQYF	TGTGCCACCAGCAGAGAGCGGGGGGGCCTTGATACGCAGTATTTT
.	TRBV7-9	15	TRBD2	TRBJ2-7	CASSLRAGDPSQQYF	TGTGCCAGCAGCCTAAGAGCGGGGGACCCTAGCCAGCAGTACTTC
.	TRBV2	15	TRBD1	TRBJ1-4	CASSEGGTGGGKLFF	TGTGCCAGCAGTGAAGGGGGGACAGGGGGTGGAAAACTGTTTTTT
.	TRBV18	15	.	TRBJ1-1	CASSPGGKKNTEAFF	TGTGCCAGCTCACCGGGGGGGAAAAAAAACACTGAAGCTTTCTTT